This TCR beta chain was sequenced for a study of T-cell reconstitution after alpha-beta-depleted transplantation in children. This clonotype was seen many times. Per germline, CDR1 SGHRS and CDR2 YFSETQ. This CDR3 has 13 amino acids. V was clipped by 3 bases and J by 5 bases; unmatched bases: 3. Unique molecular identifiers were incorporated into the prepared TCRbeta library. In TCRdb, the PCR reads were re-called with MiXCR into one record per CDR3 protein. In the table there are 350,000 to 400,000 distinct CDR3 sequences, about an eighth of which are singletons. The receptor was derived from a human donor who donated a stem cell graft to a child with Fanconi anemia. The rearrangement joins TRBV5-1 to TRBJ2-3; TRBD1 matches at 7 bases. The sequencing here drew on PBMCs, taken from the stem cell graft. The CDR3 here is CASSSQGVDTQYF. DNA of the CDR3: TGCGCCAGCAGCTCTCAGGGGGTAGATACGCAGTATTTT.